The T cell receptor beta chain described here comes from a study of blood T cell repertoires in COVID-19. Original processing methods: Reference gene primers were amplified, and this amplification served to estimate nucleated cell counts. Clones were sequenced by immunoSEQ multiplex PCR, and TCRdb holds only the in-frame ones, with some missing. V and J calls and clone size are as listed in that table; D and trimming were resolved from the DNA. The sample lists approximately 170,000 clones, 88% occurring once. CDR3 length equals 16 residues. Trimming cost V 10 bases and J 2 bases; bases outside gene matches: 11. CDR1 MDHEN and CDR2 SYDVKM come from the germline V gene. Participant ages covered about 18 to 100 years across about 22 US areas. Cohorts were determined from participant-reported clinical history. Cohort 3 donors counted as recovered after two negative PCRs, clearance, or resolved symptoms.

The source material was PBMCs or T cells enriched from blood (not recorded which). This clonotype originated in a woman younger than 35 who had recovered from COVID-19. This rearrangement joins TRBV28 to TRBJ2-2, with 9 nucleotides matching TRBD2. For the CDR3, the DNA is TGTGCCACCCTCCTCCGACTAGCGGACAACACCGGGGAGCTGTTTTTT. It translates to CATLLRLADNTGELFF.